The clone carrying this T cell receptor (beta chain) has a handful of counts. The antigen remains unidentified. This specimen belongs to a study of T cell repertoires in cytomegalovirus infection. Whole-study findings and limits: The study found HLA-C-restricted CMV-specific TCR beta clonotypes dominating the ex vivo response.

TCRdb re-called the reads through MiXCR, storing one row per CDR3 protein. The repertoire holds about 310,000 distinct CDR3 sequences, with approximately 25% as singletons. V lost 4 bases and J 1 base, leaving 10 bases between the germline ends. The CDR3 covers 14 residues. Looked up from germline, CDR1 is DFQATT and CDR2 is SNEGSKA (reference sequence). The sequence derives from a human donor in good health (CMV status not recorded). Some clones in this sample may be carry-over from other donors' samples. Sequenced here: cultured PBMCs, sampled from culture after CMV antigen stimulation. The V call is TRBV20-1, the J call TRBJ2-2; TRBD2 might be the D (6 bases). The CDR3 reads CSAMGLQNTGELFF. The DNA for the CDR3 is TGCAGTGCTATGGGACTGCAGAACACCGGGGAGCTGTTTTTT.